These 17 T cell receptor beta chains share one sample of origin, sequenced in a study of cytomegalovirus exposure and HLA in healthy donors. The study ran its PCR with 60 Vbeta and 13 Jbeta primers. Data came from immunoSEQ multiplex PCR; TCRdb stores just in-frame clones and leaves some out. The sample yields some 110,000 clones, 65% to 80% seen once. Sample: PBMCs. The receptors were sampled from a man aged 25-45 years in good health and CMV-seropositive.

This clone appeared once. The chain combines TRBV18 with TRBJ1-1; D gene ambiguous. The V gene lost 0 bases and the J gene lost 10 bases, with 18 bases spanning the gap. The CDR3 consists of 15 residues. Germline V gives CDR1 KGHSH, CDR2 LQKENI. The CDR3 sequence: CASSPPSMAAGVAFF. The DNA for the CDR3 is TGTGCCAGCTCACCACCTTCGATGGCAGCCGGGGTAGCTTTCTTT.

This chain uses TRBV5-6 with TRBJ2-7, with 9 nucleotides matching TRBD1. Germline V CDR1 and CDR2: SGHDT, YYEEEE. J was trimmed by 7 bases and V by 6 bases; bases with no gene match: 14. The CDR3 is made up of 15 amino acids. The DNA of the CDR3 is TGTGCCAGCATCCAAACTGGGACAGGGCTTGGGGAGCAGTACTTC. Residues: CASIQTGTGLGEQYF. The complete variable domain, with remaining parts taken from reference TRBV5-6 and TRBJ2-7, reads DAGVTQSPTHLIKTRGQQVTLRCSPKSGHDTVSWYQQALGQGPQFIFQYYEEEERQRGNFPDRFSGHQFPNYSSELNVNALLLGDSALYLCASIQTGTGLGEQYFGPGTRLTVT.

Here the CDR3 DNA reads TGTGCCAGCAGCGGAGGGGTAGATTCCTCCTACAATGAGCAGTTCTTC. The encoded protein is CASSGGVDSSYNEQFF. The rearrangement uses TRBV13 and TRBJ2-1, with D tentatively TRBD2 (6 bases). The germline V gene encodes CDR1 PRHDT and CDR2 FYEKMQ (reference sequence). V was pared by 5 bases and J by 0 bases, with 14 bases between. The CDR3 is 16 amino acids. Full variable domain (missing parts from reference TRBV13 and TRBJ2-1): AAGVIQSPRHLIKEKRETATLKCYPIPRHDTVYWYQQGPGQDPQFLISFYEKMQSDKGSIPDRFSAQQFSDYHSELNMSSLELGDSALYFCASSGGVDSSYNEQFFGPGTRLTVL.

The chain couples TRBV4-1 to TRBJ1-5; 7 bases line up with TRBD1. This CDR3 has 16 residues. Losses at the gene ends were 3 bases for V and 4 bases for J; bases not matched to a gene: 9. Per the germline V gene, CDR1 is MGHRA and CDR2 is YSYEKL. The CDR3 DNA sequence: TGCGCCAGCAGCCATGACGACAGGGCACGGAATCAGCCCCAGCATTTT. Translated, it gives CASSHDDRARNQPQHF.

This clone was counted only a few times. This chain connects TRBV6-5 to TRBJ2-7; weak D call: TRBD2 (6 bases). Trimming stripped 0 bases from V and 0 bases from J, with 12 bases between. Germline-derived CDR1 and CDR2 are MNHEY and SVGAGI. The CDR3 covers 16 residues. This CDR3 reads CASSYSTWTTSYEQYF. For the CDR3, the DNA is TGTGCCAGCAGTTACTCGACGTGGACTACCTCCTACGAGCAGTACTTC.

The chain carries TRBV2 and TRBJ2-1; D might be TRBD2 (6 bases). Trimming removed 3 bases from V and 3 bases from J, with 12 bases in between. Germline loops: CDR1 SNHLY, CDR2 FYNNEI. The CDR3 extends over 15 amino acids. CDR3 bases: TGTGCCAGCAGTGAGTCGGCTAGCGTCTACAATGAGCAGTTCTTC. Protein product: CASSESASVYNEQFF. Using reference TRBV2 and TRBJ2-1 for the parts outside the CDR3, the full variable domain is EPEVTQTPSHQVTQMGQEVILRCVPISNHLYFYWYRQILGQKVEFLVSFYNNEISEKSEIFDDQFSVERPDGSNFTLKIRSTKLEDSAMYFCASSESASVYNEQFFGPGTRLTVL.

This clone has just one count. V usage is TRBV19 and J usage is TRBJ1-2; TRBD1 is a possible D gene (5 bases). Germline CDR1 reads LNHDA; CDR2 reads SQIVND (reference sequence). The CDR3 is 17 amino acids. The V gene lost 5 bases and the J gene lost 6 bases, with 25 bases spanning the gap. CDR3 in amino acids: CASSSMATREDIHGYTF. The CDR3 bases are TGTGCCAGTAGTTCTATGGCCACCAGGGAGGATATTCATGGCTACACCTTC.

The genes are TRBV6-5 and TRBJ1-2; tentatively, D is TRBD1 (6 bases). Trimming pared 0 bases from V and 2 bases from J, leaving 13 bases between. The length of the CDR3 is 16 residues. Germline V lookup: CDR1 MNHEY, CDR2 SVGAGI. CDR3 region: CASSYSGTTSNYGYTF. CDR3 coding DNA: TGTGCCAGCAGTTACTCGGGGACAACCTCCAACTATGGCTACACCTTC.

V is TRBV2 and J is TRBJ1-5; TRBD1 aligns across 8 bases. Unmatched junction bases numbered 4, after V lost 7 bases and J lost 2 bases. This CDR3 comprises 14 residues. In germline, CDR1 is SNHLY, CDR2 FYNNEI. CDR3 DNA sequence: TGTGCCAGCAAGATGGACAGGGGCAATCAGCCCCAGCATTTT. This gives the protein CASKMDRGNQPQHF.

This clone was found many times. The chain employs TRBV5-1 and TRBJ2-3; 10 nucleotides line up with TRBD1. In germline, CDR1 is SGHRS, CDR2 YFSETQ. The CDR3 is 14 amino acids. Trimming removed 6 bases from V and 0 bases from J; junction bases left unmatched: 1. CDR3 amino acids: CASKGQGSTDTQYF. In DNA, the CDR3 is TGCGCCAGCAAGGGACAGGGGAGCACAGATACGCAGTATTTT.

At least ten counts were recorded for this clone. This chain connects TRBV10-3 to TRBJ2-1; D is perhaps TRBD1 (5 bases). Germline CDR1 is ENHRY and CDR2 is SYGVKD. Trimming left V 3 bases short and J 3 bases short, with 9 bases between. CDR3 size: 14 residues. Here the CDR3 reads CAISEGVGYNEQFF. The DNA of the CDR3 is TGTGCCATCAGTGAAGGGGTGGGCTACAATGAGCAGTTCTTC.

The chain carries TRBV30 and TRBJ1-1, with a weak D call TRBD1 (5 bases). The V end lost 0 bases, the J end lost 3 bases, and 11 bases lay between the germline ends. The CDR3 totals 14 residues. CDR1 and CDR2 from the germline V gene are GTSNPN and SVGIG (reference sequence). The CDR3: CAWSVSGIYTEAFF. The CDR3 coding sequence is TGTGCCTGGAGTGTATCAGGGATTTACACTGAAGCTTTCTTT.

This chain links TRBV5-1 with TRBJ1-3; D is undetermined. Between the trimmed V and J ends, which lost 4 bases and 3 bases, there was a span of 11 bases. From germline, CDR1 is SGHRS and CDR2 YFSETQ. The CDR3 loop spans 14 amino acids. CDR3: CASSREYSGNTIYF. CDR3 bases: TGCGCCAGCAGCCGTGAGTACAGTGGAAACACCATATATTTT.

This clone has only a few counts. The chain links TRBV10-3 to TRBJ2-7; TRBD1 aligns across 10 bases. Per germline, CDR1 ENHRY and CDR2 SYGVKD. V trimming: 4 bases; J trimming: 3 bases; junction bases outside the gene matches: 9. The CDR3 is 16 amino acids. DNA of the CDR3: TGTGCCATCAGTGGGAAAGGGGGACAGGGGATCTACGAGCAGTACTTC. This gives the protein CAISGKGGQGIYEQYF.

This clone was observed a few times. The rearrangement joins TRBV4-1 to TRBJ2-3; 10 positions agree with TRBD2. The germline gives CDR1 MGHRA, CDR2 YSYEKL. This CDR3 is built from 16 residues. Trimming at V came to 0 bases and at J to 8 bases, leaving 8 bases not matched to a gene. CDR3 DNA: TGCGCCAGCAGCCAAGAAGAAGCGGGGGGGTCCGGTACGCAGTATTTT. Its protein product is CASSQEEAGGSGTQYF.

The chain is built from TRBV18 and TRBJ2-2; 7 bases align to TRBD1. The V segment lost 8 bases and the J segment 3 bases; nucleotides outside the gene matches: 6. Germline lookup yields CDR1 KGHSH and CDR2 LQKENI. The CDR3 covers 14 residues. CDR3 nucleotides: TGTGCCAGCCGACAGGGCCGAGACACCGGGGAGCTGTTTTTT. Translating it yields CASRQGRDTGELFF.

The V gene is TRBV7-9, the J gene TRBJ1-6; the match to TRBD1 covers 7 bases. Germline trimming cut 6 bases from V and 10 bases from J; bases unmatched to any gene: 6. The CDR3 spans 13 residues. CDR1 is SEHNR and CDR2 is FQNEAQ in the germline V gene (reference sequence). The CDR3 sequence is CASRGQSSSPLHF. The CDR3 nucleotides read TGTGCCAGCAGGGGACAGAGTAGCTCACCCCTCCACTTT.